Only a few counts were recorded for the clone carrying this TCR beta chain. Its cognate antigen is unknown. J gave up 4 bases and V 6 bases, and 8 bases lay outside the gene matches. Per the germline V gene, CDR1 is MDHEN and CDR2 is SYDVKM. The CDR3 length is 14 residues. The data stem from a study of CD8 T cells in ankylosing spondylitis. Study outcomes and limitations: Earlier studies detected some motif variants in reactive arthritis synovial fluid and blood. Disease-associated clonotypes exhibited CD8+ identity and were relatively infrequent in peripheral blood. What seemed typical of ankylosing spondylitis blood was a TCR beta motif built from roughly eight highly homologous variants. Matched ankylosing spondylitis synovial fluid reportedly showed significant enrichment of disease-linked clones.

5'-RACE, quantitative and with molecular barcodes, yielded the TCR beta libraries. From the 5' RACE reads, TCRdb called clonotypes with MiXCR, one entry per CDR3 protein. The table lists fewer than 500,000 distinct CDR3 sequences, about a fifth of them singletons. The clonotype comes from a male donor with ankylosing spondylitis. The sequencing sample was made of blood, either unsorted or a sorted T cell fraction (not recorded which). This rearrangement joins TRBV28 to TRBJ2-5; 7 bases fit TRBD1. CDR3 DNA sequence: TGTGCCAGCAGGAACAGGGGAGAGGTAGAGACCCAGTACTTC. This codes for CASRNRGEVETQYF.